The 17 T cell receptor beta chains presented below share a single source sample, sequenced in a study of blood T cell repertoires in COVID-19. The protocol was immunoSEQ multiplex PCR, while the TCRdb copy is restricted to in-frame clones and leaves out a portion. The sample lists some 110,000 clones; around four fifths were seen once. The sample comprised peripheral blood. All receptors derive from a man under 40 with acute or convalescent COVID-19.

The chain carries TRBV4-2 and TRBJ2-7; 7 bases match TRBD1. V shed 1 base and J 3 bases; nucleotides not matched to a gene: 12. This CDR3 contains 17 residues. Looked up from germline, CDR1 is LGHNA and CDR2 is YNFKEQ. The CDR3 DNA sequence: TGTGCCAGCAGCCAAGGGGGGCTAGCCGACAGGGACTACGAGCAGTACTTC. This encodes CASSQGGLADRDYEQYF.

In this sample, this clone turned up a few times. The chain employs TRBV11-3 and TRBJ2-7; 10 bases are a match to TRBD1. Germline V lookup: CDR1 SGHNT, CDR2 YENEEA. The CDR3 runs to 14 residues. V lost 5 bases and J lost 7; bases outside the gene matches: 8. In nucleotides, the CDR3 is TGTGCCAGCAGCCCCGGGACAGGGGTTGGTGAGCAGTACTTC. Its protein product is CASSPGTGVGEQYF.

The chain employs TRBV4-1 and TRBJ1-2; 9 bases map to TRBD1. This CDR3 region has 16 residues. With V trimmed by 1 base and J by 3 bases, 6 bases remained unmatched. The germline V gene has CDR1 MGHRA and CDR2 YSYEKL. The CDR3 region is CASSQVPGQGYYGYTF. The CDR3 nucleotides are TGCGCCAGCAGCCAAGTCCCCGGACAGGGGTACTATGGCTACACCTTC.

The genes are TRBV7-9 and TRBJ2-7, with 7 bases identical to TRBD2. Germline V CDR1 and CDR2: SEHNR, FQNEAQ (reference sequence). CDR3 length: 17 residues. V lost 1 base to trimming and J lost 3 bases; unmatched junction nucleotides: 12. CDR3 sequence reads: CASSLDPRSGTYYEQYV. CDR3 bases: TGTGCCAGCAGCTTAGACCCCCGGAGCGGGACCTACTACGAGCAGTACGTC.

CDR3 bases: TGCGCCAGCAGCCCCAGGACAGATAACACTGAAGCTTTCTTT. Residues: CASSPRTDNTEAFF. The chain joins TRBV4-3 to TRBJ1-1; a possible D gene is TRBD1 (6 bases). Trimming took off 4 bases at V and 2 bases at J, with 11 bases between the two ends. This CDR3 is built from 14 residues. Per germline, CDR1 LGHNA and CDR2 YSLEER.

The CDR3 DNA reads TGTGCCAGCAGTGAATTGGGCAGGGTGTCAGGAAACACCATATATTTT. It codes for CASSELGRVSGNTIYF. The genes are TRBV6-1 and TRBJ1-3; tentative D call: TRBD1 (5 bases). Germline V gives CDR1 MNHNS, CDR2 SASEGT. V was cut by 2 bases and J by 4 bases, with 15 bases left in between. The CDR3 sequence is 16 residues long.

This clone has just one count. The chain joins TRBV19 to TRBJ1-6; no definite D call. CDR1 and CDR2 from the germline V gene are LNHDA and SQIVND (reference sequence). CDR3 size: 15 residues. V lost 1 base, J lost 7 bases, and 11 bases lay in between. The CDR3: CASSIAGRLNSPLHF. In DNA, the CDR3 is TGTGCCAGTAGTATAGCAGGCAGATTGAATTCACCCCTCCACTTT.

V gene TRBV30 combines with J gene TRBJ1-1; tentative D call: TRBD1 (5 bases). Per germline, CDR1 GTSNPN and CDR2 SVGIG (reference sequence). The CDR3 consists of 15 residues. Trimming removed 0 bases at V and 0 bases at J, with 11 bases between. The CDR3 region has the DNA TGTGCCTGGAGTGTACGAAGGGGTATGAACACTGAAGCTTTCTTT. Its translation is CAWSVRRGMNTEAFF.

This chain links TRBV2 with TRBJ2-1; perhaps TRBD2 as D (6 bases). From germline, CDR1 is SNHLY and CDR2 FYNNEI. This CDR3 spans 16 amino acids. Trimming removed 7 bases at V and 7 bases at J, with 23 bases between. CDR3 DNA sequence: TGTGCCAGCAAAGAAAGGTGGCTAGCGAAGGGGAATGAGCAGTTCTTC. Encoded protein: CASKERWLAKGNEQFF.

The J gene is TRBJ2-7, the V gene TRBV18; TRBD1 is a possible D gene (5 bases). Germline V gene data show CDR1 as KGHSH and CDR2 as LQKENI. V was cut by 3 bases and J by 3 bases, with 15 bases left in between. CDR3 length equals 15 residues. CDR3 in amino acids: CASSPKVGHDYEQYF. Written as DNA, the CDR3 is TGTGCCAGCTCACCGAAAGTTGGACACGACTACGAGCAGTACTTC.

The chain recombines TRBV30 with TRBJ1-6, with unresolved D. Germline V gene lookup returns CDR1 GTSNPN and CDR2 SVGIG (reference sequence). There are 14 residues in the CDR3. The V gene lost 3 bases and the J gene lost 11 bases, with 17 bases spanning the gap. Here the CDR3 reads CAWRGDPYYPPLHF. The CDR3 nucleotides are TGTGCCTGGAGAGGAGACCCTTACTACCCACCCCTCCACTTT.

The chain recombines TRBV25-1 with TRBJ2-7; 9 bases fit TRBD1. The ends lost 7 bases at V and 4 bases at J; junction bases unmatched: 11. The germline V gene has CDR1 MGHDK and CDR2 SYGVNS. The CDR3 contains 15 residues. CDR3 nucleotides: TGTGCCAGCACCGAGGGACAGGGCCCCGGATACGAGCAGTACGTC. As protein: CASTEGQGPGYEQYV.

The rearrangement links TRBV4-1 to TRBJ2-5, with 12 bases matching TRBD2. There are 19 residues in the CDR3. Per germline, CDR1 MGHRA and CDR2 YSYEKL. After removal of 0 bases from V and 0 bases from J, the junction contained 8 bases not matched to a gene. DNA for the CDR3: TGCGCCAGCAGCCAAGAGGATAGACTAGCGGGGGCCTACCAAGAGACCCAGTACTTC. Translation gives CASSQEDRLAGAYQETQYF.

This chain links TRBV19 with TRBJ2-3, with 10 bases lining up with TRBD2. Trimming cost V 5 bases and J 5 bases; bases outside gene matches: 7. This CDR3 region has 15 residues. Germline loops: CDR1 LNHDA, CDR2 SQIVND (reference sequence). CDR3 sequence reads: CASSGLAGVGDTQYF. In nucleotides, the CDR3 is TGTGCCAGTAGTGGGCTAGCGGGAGTGGGAGATACGCAGTATTTT.

This sequence joins TRBV3-1 (or the pseudogene TRBV3-2) and TRBJ2-2; the D is unclear. The CDR3 is 12 amino acids. The V gene's germline CDR1 is LGHDT and CDR2 YNNKEL (reference sequence). Trimming took off 4 bases at V and 6 bases at J, with 6 bases between the two ends. The CDR3 DNA follows: TGTGCCAGCAGCCCCTTCCCCGGGGAGCTGTTTTTT. It yields the protein CASSPFPGELFF.

The chain combines TRBV30 with TRBJ2-5, with D unclear. Trimming cost V 3 bases and J 5 bases, with 10 bases left between them. Per germline, CDR1 GTSNPN and CDR2 SVGIG (reference sequence). This CDR3 region has 12 residues. In nucleotides, the CDR3 is TGTGCCTGGAGAATGAGCATGGAGACCCAGTACTTC. This gives the protein CAWRMSMETQYF.

J is TRBJ2-7 and V is TRBV6-5; 8 bases match TRBD1. The CDR3 runs to 14 residues. V lost 4 bases, J lost 4 bases, and 6 bases stayed unmatched. From germline, CDR1 is MNHEY and CDR2 SVGAGI. The CDR3 coding sequence is TGTGCCAGCAGTTCCCGGACAGGGACTTACGAGCAGTACGTC. Its protein is CASSSRTGTYEQYV.